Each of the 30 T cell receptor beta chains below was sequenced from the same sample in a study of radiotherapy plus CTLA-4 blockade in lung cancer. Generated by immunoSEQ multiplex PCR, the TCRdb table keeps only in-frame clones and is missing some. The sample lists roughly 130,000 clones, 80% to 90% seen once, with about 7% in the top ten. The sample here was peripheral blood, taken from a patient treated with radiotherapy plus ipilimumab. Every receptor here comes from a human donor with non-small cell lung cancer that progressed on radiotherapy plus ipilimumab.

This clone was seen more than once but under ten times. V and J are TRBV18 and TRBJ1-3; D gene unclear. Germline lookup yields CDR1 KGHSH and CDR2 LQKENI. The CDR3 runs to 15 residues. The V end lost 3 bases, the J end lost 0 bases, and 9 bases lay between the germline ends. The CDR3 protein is CASSPSASSGNTIYF. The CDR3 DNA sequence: TGTGCCAGCTCACCCTCCGCTTCCTCTGGAAACACCATATATTTT.

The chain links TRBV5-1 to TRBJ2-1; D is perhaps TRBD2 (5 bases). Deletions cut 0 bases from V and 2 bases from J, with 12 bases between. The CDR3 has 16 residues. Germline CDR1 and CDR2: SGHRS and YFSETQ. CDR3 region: CASSLAERRPYNEQFF. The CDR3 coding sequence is TGCGCCAGCAGCTTGGCCGAGCGGAGGCCCTACAATGAGCAGTTCTTC. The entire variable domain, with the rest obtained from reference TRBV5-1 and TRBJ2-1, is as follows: KAGVTQTPRYLIKTRGQQVTLSCSPISGHRSVSWYQQTPGQGLQFLFEYFSETQRNKGNFPGRFSGRQFSNSRSEMNVSTLELGDSALYLCASSLAERRPYNEQFFGPGTRLTVL.

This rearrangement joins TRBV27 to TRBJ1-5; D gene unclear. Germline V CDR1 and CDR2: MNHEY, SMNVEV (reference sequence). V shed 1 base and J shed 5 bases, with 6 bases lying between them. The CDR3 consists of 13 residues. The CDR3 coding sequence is TGTGCCAGCAGTTTATTTCGGGATCAGCCCCAGCATTTT. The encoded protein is CASSLFRDQPQHF.

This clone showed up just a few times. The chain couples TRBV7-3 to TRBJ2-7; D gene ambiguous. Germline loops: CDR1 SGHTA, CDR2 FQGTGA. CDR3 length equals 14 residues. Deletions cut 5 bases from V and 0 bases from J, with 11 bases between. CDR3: CASSPGLSSYEQYF. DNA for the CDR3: TGTGCCAGCAGCCCCGGGTTGAGCTCCTACGAGCAGTACTTC.

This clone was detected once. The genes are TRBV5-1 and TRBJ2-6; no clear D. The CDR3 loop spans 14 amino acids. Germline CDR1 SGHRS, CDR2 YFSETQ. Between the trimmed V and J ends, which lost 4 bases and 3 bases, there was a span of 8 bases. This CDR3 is CASSLSGGANVLTF. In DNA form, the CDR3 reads TGCGCCAGCAGCCTAAGTGGTGGGGCCAACGTCCTGACTTTC. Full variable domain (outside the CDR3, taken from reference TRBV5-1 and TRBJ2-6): KAGVTQTPRYLIKTRGQQVTLSCSPISGHRSVSWYQQTPGQGLQFLFEYFSETQRNKGNFPGRFSGRQFSNSRSEMNVSTLELGDSALYLCASSLSGGANVLTFGAGSRLTVL.

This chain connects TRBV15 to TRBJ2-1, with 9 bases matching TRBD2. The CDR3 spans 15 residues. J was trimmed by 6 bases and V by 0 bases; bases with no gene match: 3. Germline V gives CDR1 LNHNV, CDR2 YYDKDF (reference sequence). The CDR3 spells CATSRDRGRGNEQFF. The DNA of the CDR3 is TGTGCCACCAGCAGAGATCGCGGGAGGGGCAATGAGCAGTTCTTC.

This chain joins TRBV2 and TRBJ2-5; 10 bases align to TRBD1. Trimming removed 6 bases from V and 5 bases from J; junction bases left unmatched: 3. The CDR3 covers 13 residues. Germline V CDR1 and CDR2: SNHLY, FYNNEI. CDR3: CASRRQGAETQYF. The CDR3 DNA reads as TGTGCCAGCAGGCGACAGGGGGCCGAGACCCAGTACTTC.

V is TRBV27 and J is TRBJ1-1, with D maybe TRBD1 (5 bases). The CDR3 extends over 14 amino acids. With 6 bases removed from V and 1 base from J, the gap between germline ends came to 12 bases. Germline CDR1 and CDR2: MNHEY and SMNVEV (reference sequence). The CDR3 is CASRGGVRNTEAFF. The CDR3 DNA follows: TGTGCCAGCAGGGGGGGGGTCCGGAACACTGAAGCTTTCTTT.

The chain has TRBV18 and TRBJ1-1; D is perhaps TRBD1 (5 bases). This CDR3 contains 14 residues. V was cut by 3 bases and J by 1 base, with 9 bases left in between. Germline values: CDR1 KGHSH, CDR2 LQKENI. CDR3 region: CASSPDSGNTEAFF. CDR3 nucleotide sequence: TGTGCCAGCTCACCCGACAGCGGGAACACTGAAGCTTTCTTT.

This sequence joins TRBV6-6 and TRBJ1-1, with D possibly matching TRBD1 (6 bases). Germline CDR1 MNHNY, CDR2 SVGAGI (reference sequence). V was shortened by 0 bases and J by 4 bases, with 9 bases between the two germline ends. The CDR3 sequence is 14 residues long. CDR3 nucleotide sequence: TGTGCCAGCAGTTACTCTGCGGGGGCCACTGAAGCTTTCTTT. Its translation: CASSYSAGATEAFF.

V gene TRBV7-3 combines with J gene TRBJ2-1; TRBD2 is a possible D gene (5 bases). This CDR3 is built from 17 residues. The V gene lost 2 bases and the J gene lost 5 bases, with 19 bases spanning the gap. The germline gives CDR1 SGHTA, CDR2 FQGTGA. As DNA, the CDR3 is TGTGCCAGCAGCTTACGTCCAGGACTTCCCCCCCACAATGAGCAGTTCTTC. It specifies CASSLRPGLPPHNEQFF.

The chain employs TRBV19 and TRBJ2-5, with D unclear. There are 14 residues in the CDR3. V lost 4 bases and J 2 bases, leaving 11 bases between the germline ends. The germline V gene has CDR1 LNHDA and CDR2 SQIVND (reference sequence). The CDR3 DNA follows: TGTGCCAGTAGTACCGGATTGGGGCAAGAGACCCAGTACTTC. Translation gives CASSTGLGQETQYF.

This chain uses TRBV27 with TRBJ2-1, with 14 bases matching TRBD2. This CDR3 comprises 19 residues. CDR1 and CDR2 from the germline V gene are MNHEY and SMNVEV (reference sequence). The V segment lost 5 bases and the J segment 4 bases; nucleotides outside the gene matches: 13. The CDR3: CASSQRGLAGALPYNEQFF. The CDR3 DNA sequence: TGTGCCAGCAGTCAAAGGGGACTAGCGGGAGCGCTTCCTTACAATGAGCAGTTCTTC.

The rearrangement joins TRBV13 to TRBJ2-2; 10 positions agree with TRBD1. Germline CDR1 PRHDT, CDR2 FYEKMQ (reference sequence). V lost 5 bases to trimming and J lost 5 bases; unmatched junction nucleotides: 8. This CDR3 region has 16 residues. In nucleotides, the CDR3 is TGTGCCAGCAGCCCAATGACAGGGGGCCGTACCGGGGAGCTGTTTTTT. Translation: CASSPMTGGRTGELFF.

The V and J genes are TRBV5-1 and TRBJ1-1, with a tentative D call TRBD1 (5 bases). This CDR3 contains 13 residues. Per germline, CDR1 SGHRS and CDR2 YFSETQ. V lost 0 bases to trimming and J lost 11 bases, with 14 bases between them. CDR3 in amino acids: CASSLGDFGGAFF. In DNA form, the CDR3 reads TGCGCCAGCAGCTTGGGGGACTTTGGCGGGGCTTTCTTT.

The CDR3 reads CASSIAGGQGGQPQHF. CDR3 nucleotides: TGTGCCAGTAGTATAGCCGGAGGGCAGGGGGGACAGCCCCAGCATTTT. This chain uses TRBV19 with TRBJ1-5; 7 nucleotides match TRBD1. The CDR3 runs 16 residues. CDR1 and CDR2 from the germline V gene are LNHDA and SQIVND (reference sequence). The junction had 10 bases not matched to a gene; V was cut back by 1 base and J by 7 bases.

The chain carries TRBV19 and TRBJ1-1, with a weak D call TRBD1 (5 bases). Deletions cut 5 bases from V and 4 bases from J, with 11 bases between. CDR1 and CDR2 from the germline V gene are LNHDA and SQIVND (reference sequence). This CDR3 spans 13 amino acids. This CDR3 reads CASSLLGLTEAFF. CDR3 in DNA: TGTGCCAGTAGTCTTTTGGGACTCACTGAAGCTTTCTTT.

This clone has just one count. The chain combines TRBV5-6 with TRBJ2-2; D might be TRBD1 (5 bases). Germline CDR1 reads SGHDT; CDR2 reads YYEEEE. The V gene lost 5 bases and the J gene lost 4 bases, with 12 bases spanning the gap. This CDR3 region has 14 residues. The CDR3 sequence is CASSEAGPTGELFF. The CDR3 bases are TGTGCCAGCAGTGAGGCAGGGCCCACCGGGGAGCTGTTTTTT.

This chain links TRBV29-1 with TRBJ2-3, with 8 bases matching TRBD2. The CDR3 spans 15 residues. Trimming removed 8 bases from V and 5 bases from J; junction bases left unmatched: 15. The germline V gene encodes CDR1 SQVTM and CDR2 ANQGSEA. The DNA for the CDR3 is TGCAGCTGCCGGACCGGACTAGCTAAGGGAGATACGCAGTATTTT. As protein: CSCRTGLAKGDTQYF.

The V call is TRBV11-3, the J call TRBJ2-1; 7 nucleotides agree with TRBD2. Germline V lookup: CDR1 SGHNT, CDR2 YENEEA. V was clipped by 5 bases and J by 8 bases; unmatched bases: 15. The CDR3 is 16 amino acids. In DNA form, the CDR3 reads TGTGCCAGCAGCCCTGAGACTAGCAGGGCGTACGATGAGCAGTTCTTC. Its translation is CASSPETSRAYDEQFF.

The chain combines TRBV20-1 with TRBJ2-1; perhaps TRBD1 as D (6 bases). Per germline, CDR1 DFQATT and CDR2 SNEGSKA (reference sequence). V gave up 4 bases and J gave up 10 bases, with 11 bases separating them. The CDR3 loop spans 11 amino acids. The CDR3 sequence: CSAISGTEQFF. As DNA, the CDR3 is TGCAGTGCTATTTCAGGGACAGAGCAGTTCTTC.

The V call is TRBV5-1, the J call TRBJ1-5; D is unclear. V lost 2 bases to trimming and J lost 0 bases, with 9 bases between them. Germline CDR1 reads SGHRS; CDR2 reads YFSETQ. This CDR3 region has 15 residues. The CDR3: CASSLEGYSNQPQHF. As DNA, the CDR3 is TGCGCCAGCAGCTTAGAAGGGTATAGCAATCAGCCCCAGCATTTT.

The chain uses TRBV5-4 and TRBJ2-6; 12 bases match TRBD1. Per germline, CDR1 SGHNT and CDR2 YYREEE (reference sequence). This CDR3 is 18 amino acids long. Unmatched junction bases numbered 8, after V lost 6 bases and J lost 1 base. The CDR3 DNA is TGTGCCAGCACCACGGGACAGGGGGCGTTTTCTGGGGCCAACGTCCTGACTTTC. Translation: CASTTGQGAFSGANVLTF.

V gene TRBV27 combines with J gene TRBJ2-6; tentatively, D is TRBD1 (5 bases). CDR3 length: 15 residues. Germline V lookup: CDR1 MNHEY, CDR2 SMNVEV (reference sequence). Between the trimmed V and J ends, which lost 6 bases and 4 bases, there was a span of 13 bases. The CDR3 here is CASRQTVTGANVLTF. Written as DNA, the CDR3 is TGTGCCAGCAGACAGACAGTAACGGGGGCCAACGTCCTGACTTTC.

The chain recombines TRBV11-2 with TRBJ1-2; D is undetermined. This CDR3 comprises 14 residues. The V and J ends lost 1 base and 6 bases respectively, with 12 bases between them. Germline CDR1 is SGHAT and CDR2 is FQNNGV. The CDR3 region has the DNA TGTGCCAGCAGCTTAGTTGTCCAGGTTGATGGCTACACCTTC. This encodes CASSLVVQVDGYTF.

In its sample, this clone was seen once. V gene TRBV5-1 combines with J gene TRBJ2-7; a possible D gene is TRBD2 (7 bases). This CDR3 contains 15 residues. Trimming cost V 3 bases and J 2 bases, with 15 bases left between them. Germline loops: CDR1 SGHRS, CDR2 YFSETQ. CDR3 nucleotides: TGCGCCAGCAGCTCACTTACGGGGGGCACCTACGAGCAGTACTTC. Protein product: CASSSLTGGTYEQYF.

CDR3 region: CASSPGTGSTYEQYF. As DNA, the CDR3 is TGTGCCAGCAGTCCCGGGACAGGGTCGACGTACGAGCAGTACTTC. The rearrangement links TRBV2 to TRBJ2-7; 9 nucleotides line up with TRBD1. Germline CDR1 reads SNHLY; CDR2 reads FYNNEI. The CDR3 runs to 15 residues. V was clipped by 5 bases and J by 4 bases; unmatched bases: 9.

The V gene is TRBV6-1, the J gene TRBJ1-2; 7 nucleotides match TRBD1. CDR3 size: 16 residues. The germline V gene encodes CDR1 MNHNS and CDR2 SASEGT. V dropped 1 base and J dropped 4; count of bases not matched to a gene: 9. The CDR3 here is CASSEVGAGGSYGYTF. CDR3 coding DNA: TGTGCCAGCAGTGAAGTTGGGGCAGGGGGTTCCTATGGCTACACCTTC.

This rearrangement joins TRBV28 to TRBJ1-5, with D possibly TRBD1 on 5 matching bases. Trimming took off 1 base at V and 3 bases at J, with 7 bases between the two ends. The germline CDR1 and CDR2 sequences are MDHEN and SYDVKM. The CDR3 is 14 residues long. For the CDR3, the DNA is TGTGCCAGCAGTTTATTGGGGGACAATCAGCCCCAGCATTTT. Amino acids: CASSLLGDNQPQHF.

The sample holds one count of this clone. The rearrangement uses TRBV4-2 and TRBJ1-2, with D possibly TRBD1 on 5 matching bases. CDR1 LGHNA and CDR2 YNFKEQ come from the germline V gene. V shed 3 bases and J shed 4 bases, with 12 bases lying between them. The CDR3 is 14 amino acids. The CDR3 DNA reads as TGTGCCAGCAGCCAGGGTCGGGACTTCTATGGCTACACCTTC. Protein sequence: CASSQGRDFYGYTF.